This entry describes one T cell receptor (beta chain). RNA, at about 0.45 to 1 ug, was reverse transcribed with random hexamers. Using its own MiXCR run on the immunoSEQ multiplex PCR reads, TCRdb lists one record per CDR3 protein. This sample has approximately 70,000 distinct CDR3 sequences, with roughly 94% found just once. The source of the sample is a study of CD8 T cells in Susac syndrome. Germline V gene sequence: CDR1 MNHNS, CDR2 SASEGT. The CDR3 is 15 amino acids. Unmatched junction bases numbered 4, after V lost 4 bases and J lost 3 bases. This sequence was found in a human donor with multiple sclerosis. Sequenced input: CD8+ T cells from PBMCs. This rearrangement joins TRBV6-1 to TRBJ2-1; 9 bases align to TRBD2. The CDR3 region has the DNA TGTGCCAGCAGTGTTGAAGCGGGGGGCTACAATGAGCAGTTCTTC. This gives the protein CASSVEAGGYNEQFF.